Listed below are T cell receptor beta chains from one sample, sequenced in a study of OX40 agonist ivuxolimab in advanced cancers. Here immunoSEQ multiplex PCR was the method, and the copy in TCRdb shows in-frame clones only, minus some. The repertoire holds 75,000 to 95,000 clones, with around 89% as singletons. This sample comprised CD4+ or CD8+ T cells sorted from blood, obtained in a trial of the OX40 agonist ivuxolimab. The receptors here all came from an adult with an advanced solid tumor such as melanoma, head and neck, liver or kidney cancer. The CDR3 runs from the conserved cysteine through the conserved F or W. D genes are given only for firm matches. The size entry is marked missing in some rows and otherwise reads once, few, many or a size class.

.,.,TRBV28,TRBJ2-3,TGTGCCAGCAGCCGTCCCGGGACTAGCACAGATACGCAGTATTTT,CASSRPGTSTDTQYF
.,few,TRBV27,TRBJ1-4,TGTGCCAGCACCTCGGGCCTCGGCGAAAAACTGTTTTTT,CASTSGLGEKLFF
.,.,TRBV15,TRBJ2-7,TGTGCCACCAGCAGAGATCTGCGACTGGGGAGCTCCTACGAGCAGTACTTC,CATSRDLRLGSSYEQYF
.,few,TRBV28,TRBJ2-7,TGTGCCAGCAGTTTAGCGGGAATTCCAGAGGAGCAGTACTTC,CASSLAGIPEEQYF
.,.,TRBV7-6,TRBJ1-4,TGTGCCAGCAGCTTAGTACCGTCGGCTGAAAAACTGTTTTTT,CASSLVPSAEKLFF
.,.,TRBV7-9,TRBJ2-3,TGTGCCAGCAGCTCCAGGGGGGGTACGCAGTATTTT,CASSSRGGTQYF
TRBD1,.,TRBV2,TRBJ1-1,TGTGCCAGTTCGGACAGGTCCCTCACTGAAGCTTTCTTT,CASSDRSLTEAFF
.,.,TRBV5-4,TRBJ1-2,TGTGCCAGCAGCTTCGACCCAGCTTCAAACTATGGCTACACCTTC,CASSFDPASNYGYTF
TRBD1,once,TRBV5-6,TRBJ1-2,TGTGCCAGCAGCCTGACGAGGGGACAGTCGGTTACAAACTATGGCTACACCTTC,CASSLTRGQSVTNYGYTF
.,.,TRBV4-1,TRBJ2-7,TGCGCCAGCAGCCAAGGGTCACAGGGATCTGTCTACGAGCAGTACTTC,CASSQGSQGSVYEQYF
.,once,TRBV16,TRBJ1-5,TGTGCCAGCAGCCAAAGCCAGACCCCGAATCAGCCCCAGCATTTT,CASSQSQTPNQPQHF
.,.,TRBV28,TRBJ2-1,TGTGCCACCGAGGGGTACAATGAGCAGTTCTTC,CATEGYNEQFF
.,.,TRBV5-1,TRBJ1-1,TGCGCCAGCAGCCCAGAGGGGGGCATGAACACTGAAGCTTTCTTT,CASSPEGGMNTEAFF
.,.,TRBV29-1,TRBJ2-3,TGCAGCGTCGCGGGACACCGCGAGCAAACGGGAGATACGCAGTATTTT,CSVAGHREQTGDTQYF
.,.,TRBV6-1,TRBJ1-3,TGTGCCAGCAGGGAGGGGGACGGTGGAAACACCATATATTTT,CASREGDGGNTIYF
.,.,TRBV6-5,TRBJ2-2,TGTGCCAGCAGTTATTCCGGGACTCCGAACACCGGGGAGCTGTTTTTT,CASSYSGTPNTGELFF
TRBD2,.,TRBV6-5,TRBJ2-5,TGTGCCAGCAGTTACAGGACTAGCGGCCAAGAGACCCAGTACTTC,CASSYRTSGQETQYF
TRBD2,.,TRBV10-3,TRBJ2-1,TGTGCCATCAGTGAATGGACTAGCGGGAGGGGTGACAATGAGCAGTTCTTC,CAISEWTSGRGDNEQFF
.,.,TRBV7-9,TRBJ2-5,TGTGCCAGCAGCTTAGCAGAGACCCAGTACTTC,CASSLAETQYF
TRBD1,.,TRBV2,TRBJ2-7,TGTGCCAGCAGAGCCGACAGGGGGACGGCCGAGCAGTACTTC,CASRADRGTAEQYF
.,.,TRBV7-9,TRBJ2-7,TGTGCCAGCAGCTGGGAGTCAGCCCGTGACGAGCAGTACTTC,CASSWESARDEQYF
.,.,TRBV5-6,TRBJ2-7,TGTGCCAGCAGCCGGGGGGCAGGCTCTCAGGAGCAGTACTTC,CASSRGAGSQEQYF
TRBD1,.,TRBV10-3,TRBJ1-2,TGTGCCACCTCCCCATGGACAGGGGCAGATCGGTATGGCTACACCTTC,CATSPWTGADRYGYTF
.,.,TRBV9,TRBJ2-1,TGTGCCAGCAGCGGAACGGGATCCCCCTACAATGAGCAGTTCTTC,CASSGTGSPYNEQFF
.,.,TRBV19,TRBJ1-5,TGTGCCAGTAGCGACTCCTTTCAGCCCCAGCATTTT,CASSDSFQPQHF
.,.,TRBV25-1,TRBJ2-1,TGTGCCAGCCGGGGGAGCACGTATGAGCAGTTCTTC,CASRGSTYEQFF
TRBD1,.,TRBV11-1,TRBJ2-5,TGTGCCAGCAGCTCTCAGGACAGGGGGGAGACCCAGTACTTC,CASSSQDRGETQYF
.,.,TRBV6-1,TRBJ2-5,TGTGCCAGCAGTGAAGCGAGCACAGGGTACGGGGAGCAGTACTTC,CASSEASTGYGEQYF